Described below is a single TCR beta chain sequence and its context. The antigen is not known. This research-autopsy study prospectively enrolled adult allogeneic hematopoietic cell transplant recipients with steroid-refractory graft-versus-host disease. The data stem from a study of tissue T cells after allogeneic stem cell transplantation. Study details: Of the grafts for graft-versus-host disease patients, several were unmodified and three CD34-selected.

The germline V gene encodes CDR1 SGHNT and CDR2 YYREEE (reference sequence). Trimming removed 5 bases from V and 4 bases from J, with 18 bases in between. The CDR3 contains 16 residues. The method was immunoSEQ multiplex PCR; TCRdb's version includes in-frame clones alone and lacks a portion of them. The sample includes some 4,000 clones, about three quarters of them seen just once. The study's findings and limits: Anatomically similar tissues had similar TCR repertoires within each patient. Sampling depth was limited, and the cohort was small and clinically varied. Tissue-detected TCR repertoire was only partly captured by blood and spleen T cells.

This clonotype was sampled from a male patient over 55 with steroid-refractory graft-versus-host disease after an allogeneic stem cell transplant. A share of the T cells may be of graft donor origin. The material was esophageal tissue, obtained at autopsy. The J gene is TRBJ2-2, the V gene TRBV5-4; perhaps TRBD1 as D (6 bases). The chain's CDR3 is CASSVRVQGPTGELFF. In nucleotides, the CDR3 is TGTGCCAGCAGTGTCAGGGTACAGGGACCCACCGGGGAGCTGTTTTTT.